This T cell receptor beta chain originates from a study of cytomegalovirus exposure and HLA in healthy donors. Study-wide findings and caveats: Most TCR sequences proved rare, with some public TCRs found in many donors. A missense variant in DCLRE1C was later tied to TCR beta V- and J-gene trimming.

The PCR ran on 60 Vbeta and 13 Jbeta primers. Sequenced by immunoSEQ multiplex PCR; TCRdb stores in-frame clones only, minus some. This sample has fewer than 250,000 clones, with 75% to 80% found just once. As to this clone: Its antigen is unknown.

The CDR3 has 11 residues. Germline assignment: CDR1 SGHRS and CDR2 YFSETQ. V lost 0 bases and J lost 8, with 5 bases in between. This TCR was sampled from a male donor in good health and CMV-seronegative. V is TRBV5-1 and J is TRBJ1-1; D remains unclear. The sample taken for sequencing was PBMCs. The CDR3 bases are TGCGCCAGCAGCTTGGCCACAGAAGCTTTCTTT. Protein: CASSLATEAFF.